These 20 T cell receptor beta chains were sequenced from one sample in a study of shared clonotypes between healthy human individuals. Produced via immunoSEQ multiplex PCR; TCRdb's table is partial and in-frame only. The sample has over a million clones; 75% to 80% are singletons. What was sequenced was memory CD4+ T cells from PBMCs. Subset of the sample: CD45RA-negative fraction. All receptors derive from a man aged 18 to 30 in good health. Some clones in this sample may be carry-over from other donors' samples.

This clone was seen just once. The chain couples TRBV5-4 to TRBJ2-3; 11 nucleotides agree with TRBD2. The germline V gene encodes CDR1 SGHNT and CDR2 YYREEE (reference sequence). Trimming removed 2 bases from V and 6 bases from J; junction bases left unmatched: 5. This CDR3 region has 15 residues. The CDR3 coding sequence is TGTGCCAGCAGCTTACTAGCGGGAGAAGGGGATACGCAGTATTTT. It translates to CASSLLAGEGDTQYF.

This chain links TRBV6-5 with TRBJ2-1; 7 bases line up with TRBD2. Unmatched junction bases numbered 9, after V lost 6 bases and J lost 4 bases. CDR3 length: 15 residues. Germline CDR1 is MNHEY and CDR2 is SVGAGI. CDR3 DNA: TGTGCCAGCAGATCCGGGGGGACCAAATACAATGAGCAGTTCTTC. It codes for CASRSGGTKYNEQFF.

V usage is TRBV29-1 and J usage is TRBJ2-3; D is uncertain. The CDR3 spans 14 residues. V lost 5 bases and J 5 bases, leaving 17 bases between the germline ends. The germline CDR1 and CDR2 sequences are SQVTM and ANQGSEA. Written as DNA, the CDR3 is TGCAGCGTTCCACCCGTCCTGGGAAGAGATACGCAGTATTTT. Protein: CSVPPVLGRDTQYF.

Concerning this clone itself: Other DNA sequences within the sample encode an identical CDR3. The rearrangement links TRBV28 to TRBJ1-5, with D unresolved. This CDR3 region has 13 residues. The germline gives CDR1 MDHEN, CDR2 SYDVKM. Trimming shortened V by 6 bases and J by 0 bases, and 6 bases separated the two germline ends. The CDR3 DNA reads TGTGCCAGCAGGCTTGATAGCAATCAGCCCCAGCATTTT. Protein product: CASRLDSNQPQHF.

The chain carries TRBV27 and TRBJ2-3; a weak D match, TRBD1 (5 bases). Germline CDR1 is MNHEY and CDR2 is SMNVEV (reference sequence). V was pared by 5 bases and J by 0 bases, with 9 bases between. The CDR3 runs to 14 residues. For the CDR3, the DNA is TGTGCCAGCAGTAACAGGTTTAGCACAGATACGCAGTATTTT. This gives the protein CASSNRFSTDTQYF.

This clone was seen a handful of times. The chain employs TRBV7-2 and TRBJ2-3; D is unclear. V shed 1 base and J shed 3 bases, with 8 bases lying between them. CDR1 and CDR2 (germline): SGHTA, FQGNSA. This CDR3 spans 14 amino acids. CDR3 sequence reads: CASSLGFRTDTQYF. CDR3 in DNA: TGTGCCAGCAGCTTAGGGTTTCGGACAGATACGCAGTATTTT.

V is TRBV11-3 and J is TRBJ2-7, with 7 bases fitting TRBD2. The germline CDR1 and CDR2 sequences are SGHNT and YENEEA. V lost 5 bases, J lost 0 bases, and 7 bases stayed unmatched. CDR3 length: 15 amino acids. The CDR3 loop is CASSLRGGGSYEQYF. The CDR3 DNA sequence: TGTGCCAGCAGCCTCCGGGGCGGGGGCTCCTACGAGCAGTACTTC.

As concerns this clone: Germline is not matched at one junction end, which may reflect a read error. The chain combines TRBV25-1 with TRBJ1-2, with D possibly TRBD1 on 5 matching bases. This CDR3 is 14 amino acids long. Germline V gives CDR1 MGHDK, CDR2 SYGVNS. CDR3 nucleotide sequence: TGTGCCACCAGTGACCCCGGGACCCACTATGGCTACACCTTC. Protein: CATSDPGTHYGYTF.

CDR3 amino acids: CASSTSLSNYGYTF. The CDR3 coding sequence is TGTGCCAGCAGCACTTCTCTGAGTAACTATGGCTACACCTTC. The V and J genes are TRBV5-4 and TRBJ1-2; D remains ambiguous. V lost 4 bases and J 1 base, leaving 11 bases between the germline ends. CDR3 size: 14 residues. Looked up from germline, CDR1 is SGHNT and CDR2 is YYREEE (reference sequence).

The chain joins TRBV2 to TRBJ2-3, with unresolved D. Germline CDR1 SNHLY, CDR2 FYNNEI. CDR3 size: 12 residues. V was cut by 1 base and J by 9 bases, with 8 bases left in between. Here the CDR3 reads CASSEETPTQYF. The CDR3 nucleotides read TGTGCCAGCAGTGAAGAGACCCCGACGCAGTATTTT. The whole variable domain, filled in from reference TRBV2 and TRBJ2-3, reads EPEVTQTPSHQVTQMGQEVILRCVPISNHLYFYWYRQILGQKVEFLVSFYNNEISEKSEIFDDQFSVERPDGSNFTLKIRSTKLEDSAMYFCASSEETPTQYFGPGTRLTVL.

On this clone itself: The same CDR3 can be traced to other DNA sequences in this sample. The CDR3 DNA reads as TGCGCCAGCAGCTTGGGGCGGGACGGTGAAGCTTTCTTT. Residues: CASSLGRDGEAFF. The chain couples TRBV5-1 to TRBJ1-1; possible D gene TRBD1, 5 bases. The CDR3 spans 13 residues. Germline CDR1 SGHRS, CDR2 YFSETQ. V lost 0 bases and J lost 7, with 10 bases in between.

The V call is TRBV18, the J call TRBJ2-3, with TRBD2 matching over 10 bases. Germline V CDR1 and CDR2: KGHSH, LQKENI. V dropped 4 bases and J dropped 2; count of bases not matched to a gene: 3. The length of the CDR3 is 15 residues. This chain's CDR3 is CASSQLAGNTDTQYF. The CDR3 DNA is TGTGCCAGCTCACAACTAGCGGGGAACACAGATACGCAGTATTTT.

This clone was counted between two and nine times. Written as DNA, the CDR3 is TGTGCCAGCAGCGCTATATCAGAGGGGGGAAACACCATATATTTT. As protein: CASSAISEGGNTIYF. The chain uses TRBV7-7 and TRBJ1-3; TRBD1 is a possible D gene (5 bases). The CDR3 totals 15 residues. V was trimmed by 5 bases and J by 4 bases, leaving 15 bases between them. The germline gives CDR1 SSHAT, CDR2 FNYEAQ (reference sequence).

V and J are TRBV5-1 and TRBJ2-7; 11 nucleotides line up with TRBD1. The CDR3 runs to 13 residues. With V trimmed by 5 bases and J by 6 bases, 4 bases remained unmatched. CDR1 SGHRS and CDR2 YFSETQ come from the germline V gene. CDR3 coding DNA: TGCGCCAGCAGGACGGGACAGGGGGGCGAGCAGTACTTC. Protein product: CASRTGQGGEQYF.

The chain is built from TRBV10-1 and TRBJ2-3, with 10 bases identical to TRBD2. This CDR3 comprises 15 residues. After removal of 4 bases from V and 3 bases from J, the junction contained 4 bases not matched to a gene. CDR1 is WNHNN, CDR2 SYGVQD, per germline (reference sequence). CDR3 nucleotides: TGCGCCAGCAGTGGATCTAGCGGGAGTACAGATACGCAGTATTTT. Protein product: CASSGSSGSTDTQYF.

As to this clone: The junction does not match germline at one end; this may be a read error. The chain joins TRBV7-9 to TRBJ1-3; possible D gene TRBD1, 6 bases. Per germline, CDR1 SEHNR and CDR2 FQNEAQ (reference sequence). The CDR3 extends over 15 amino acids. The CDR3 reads CASSTYRDIGNTMYF. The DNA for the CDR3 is TGTGCCAGCAGCACCTACCGGGACATTGGAAACACCATGTATTTT.

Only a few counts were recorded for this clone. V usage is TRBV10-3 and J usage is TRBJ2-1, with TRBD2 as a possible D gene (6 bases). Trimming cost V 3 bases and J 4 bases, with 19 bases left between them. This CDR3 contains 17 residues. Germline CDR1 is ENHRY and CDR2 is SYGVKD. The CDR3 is CAISDQLGGSGYNEQFF. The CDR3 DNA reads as TGTGCCATCAGTGATCAGTTAGGAGGGAGTGGTTACAATGAGCAGTTCTTC.

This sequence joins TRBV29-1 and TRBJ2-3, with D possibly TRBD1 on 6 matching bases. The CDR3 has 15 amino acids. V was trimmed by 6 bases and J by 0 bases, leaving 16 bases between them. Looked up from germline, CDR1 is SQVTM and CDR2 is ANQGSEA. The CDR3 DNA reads TGCAGCGTAGCCGGGACACCTTCTAGCACAGATACGCAGTATTTT. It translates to CSVAGTPSSTDTQYF.

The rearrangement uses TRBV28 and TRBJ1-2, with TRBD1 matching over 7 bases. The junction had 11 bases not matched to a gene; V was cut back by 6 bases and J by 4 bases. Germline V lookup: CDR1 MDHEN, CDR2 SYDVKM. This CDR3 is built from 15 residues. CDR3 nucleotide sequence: TGTGCCAGCAGGGGGGGAGGGGGCCGTTTCTATGGCTACACCTTC. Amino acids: CASRGGGGRFYGYTF.

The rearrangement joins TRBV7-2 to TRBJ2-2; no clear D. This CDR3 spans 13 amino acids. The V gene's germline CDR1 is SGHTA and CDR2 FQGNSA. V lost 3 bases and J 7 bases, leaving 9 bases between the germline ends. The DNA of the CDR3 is TGTGCCAGCAGCTTTCACAACGGCGGGGAGCTGTTTTTT. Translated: CASSFHNGGELFF.